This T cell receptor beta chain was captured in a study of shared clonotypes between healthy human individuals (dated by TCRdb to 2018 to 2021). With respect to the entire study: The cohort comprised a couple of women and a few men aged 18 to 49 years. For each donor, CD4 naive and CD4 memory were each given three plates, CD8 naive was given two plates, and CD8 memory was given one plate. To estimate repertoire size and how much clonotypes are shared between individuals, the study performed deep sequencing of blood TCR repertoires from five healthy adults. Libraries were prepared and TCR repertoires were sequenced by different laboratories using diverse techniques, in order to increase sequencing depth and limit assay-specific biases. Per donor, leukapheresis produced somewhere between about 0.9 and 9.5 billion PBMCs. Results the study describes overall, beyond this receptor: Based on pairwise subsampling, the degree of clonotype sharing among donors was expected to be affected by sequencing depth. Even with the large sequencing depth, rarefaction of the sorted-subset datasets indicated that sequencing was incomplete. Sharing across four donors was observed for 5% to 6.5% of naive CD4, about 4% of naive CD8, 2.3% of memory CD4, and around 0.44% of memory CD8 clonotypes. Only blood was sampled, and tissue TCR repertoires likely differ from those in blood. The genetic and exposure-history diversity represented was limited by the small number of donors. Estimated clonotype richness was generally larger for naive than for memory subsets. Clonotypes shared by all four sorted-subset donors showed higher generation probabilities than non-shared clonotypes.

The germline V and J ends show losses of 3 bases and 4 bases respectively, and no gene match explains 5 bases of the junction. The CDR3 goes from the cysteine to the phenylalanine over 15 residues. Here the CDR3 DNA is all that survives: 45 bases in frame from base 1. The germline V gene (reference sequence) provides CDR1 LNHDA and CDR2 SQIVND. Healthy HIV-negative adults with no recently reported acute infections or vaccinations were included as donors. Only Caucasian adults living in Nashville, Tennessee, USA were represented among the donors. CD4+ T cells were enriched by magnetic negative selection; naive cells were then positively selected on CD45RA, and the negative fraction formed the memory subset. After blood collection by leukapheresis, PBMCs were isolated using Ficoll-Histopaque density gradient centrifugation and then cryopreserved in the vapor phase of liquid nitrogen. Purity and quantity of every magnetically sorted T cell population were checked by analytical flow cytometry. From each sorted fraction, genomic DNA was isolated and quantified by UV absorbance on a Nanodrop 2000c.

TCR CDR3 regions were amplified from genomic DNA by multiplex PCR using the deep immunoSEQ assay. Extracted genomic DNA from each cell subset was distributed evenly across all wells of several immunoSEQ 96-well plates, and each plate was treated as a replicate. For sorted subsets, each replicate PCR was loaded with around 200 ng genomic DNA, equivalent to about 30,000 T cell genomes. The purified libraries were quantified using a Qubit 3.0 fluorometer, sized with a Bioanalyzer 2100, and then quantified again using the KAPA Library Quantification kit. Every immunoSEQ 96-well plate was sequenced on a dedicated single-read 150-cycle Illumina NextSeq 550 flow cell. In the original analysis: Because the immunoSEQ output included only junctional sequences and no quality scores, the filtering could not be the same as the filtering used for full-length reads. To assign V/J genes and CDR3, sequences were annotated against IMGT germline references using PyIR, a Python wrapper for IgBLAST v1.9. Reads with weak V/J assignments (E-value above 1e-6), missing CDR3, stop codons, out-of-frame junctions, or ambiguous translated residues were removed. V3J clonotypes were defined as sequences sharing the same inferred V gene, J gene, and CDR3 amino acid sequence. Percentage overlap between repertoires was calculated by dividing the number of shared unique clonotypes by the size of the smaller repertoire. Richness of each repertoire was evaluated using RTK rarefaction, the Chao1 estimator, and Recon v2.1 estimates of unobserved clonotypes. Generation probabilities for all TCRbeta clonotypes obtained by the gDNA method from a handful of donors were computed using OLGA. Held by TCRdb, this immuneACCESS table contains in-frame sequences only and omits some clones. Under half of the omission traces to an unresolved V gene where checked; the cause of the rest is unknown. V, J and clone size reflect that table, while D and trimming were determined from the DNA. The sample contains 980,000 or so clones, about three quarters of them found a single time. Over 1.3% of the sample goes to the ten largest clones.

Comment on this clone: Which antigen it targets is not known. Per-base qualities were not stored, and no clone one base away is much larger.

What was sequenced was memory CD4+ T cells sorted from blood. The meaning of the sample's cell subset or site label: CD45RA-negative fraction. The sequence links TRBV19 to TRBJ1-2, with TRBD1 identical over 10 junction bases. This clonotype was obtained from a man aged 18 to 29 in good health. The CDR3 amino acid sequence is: CASSIGTGASYGYTF. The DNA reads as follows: TGTGCCAGTAGTATCGGGACAGGGGCGAGCTATGGCTACACCTTC.